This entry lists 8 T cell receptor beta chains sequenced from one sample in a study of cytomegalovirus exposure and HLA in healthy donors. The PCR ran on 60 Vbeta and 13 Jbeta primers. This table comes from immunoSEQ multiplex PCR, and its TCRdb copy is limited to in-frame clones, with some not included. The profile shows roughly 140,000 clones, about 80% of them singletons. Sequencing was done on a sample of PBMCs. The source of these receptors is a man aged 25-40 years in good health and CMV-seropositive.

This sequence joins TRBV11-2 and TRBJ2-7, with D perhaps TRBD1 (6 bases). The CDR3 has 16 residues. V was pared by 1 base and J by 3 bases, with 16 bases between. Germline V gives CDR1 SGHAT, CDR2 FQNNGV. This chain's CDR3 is CASSLGSGYRDYEQYF. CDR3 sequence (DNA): TGTGCCAGCAGCTTAGGTTCGGGGTACAGGGACTACGAGCAGTACTTC.

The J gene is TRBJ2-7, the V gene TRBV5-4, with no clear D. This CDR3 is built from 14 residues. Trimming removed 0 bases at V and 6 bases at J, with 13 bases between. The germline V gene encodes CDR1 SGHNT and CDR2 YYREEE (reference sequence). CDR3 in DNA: TGTGCCAGCAGCTTGGGGCAGGTTAGGCCCGAGCAGTACTTC. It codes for CASSLGQVRPEQYF.

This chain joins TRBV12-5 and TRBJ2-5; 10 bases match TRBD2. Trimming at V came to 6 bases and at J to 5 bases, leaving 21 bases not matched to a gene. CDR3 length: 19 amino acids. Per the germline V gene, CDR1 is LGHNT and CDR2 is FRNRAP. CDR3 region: CASGPTGVGSSGGSETQYF. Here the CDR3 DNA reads TGTGCTAGTGGCCCGACAGGGGTCGGGTCTAGCGGGGGCTCGGAGACCCAGTACTTC.

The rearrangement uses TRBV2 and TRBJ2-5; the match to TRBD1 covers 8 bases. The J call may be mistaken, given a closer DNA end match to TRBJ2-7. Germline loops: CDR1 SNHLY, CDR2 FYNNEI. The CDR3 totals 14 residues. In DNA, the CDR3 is TGTGCCAGCAGAGTAGGACAGGGTGGGGACGAGCAGTACTTC. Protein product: CASRVGQGGDEQYF.

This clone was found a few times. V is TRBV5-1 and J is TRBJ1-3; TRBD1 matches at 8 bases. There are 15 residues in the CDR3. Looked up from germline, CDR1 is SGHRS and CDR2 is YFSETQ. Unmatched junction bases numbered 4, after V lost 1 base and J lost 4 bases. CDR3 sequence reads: CASSLQGANGNTIYF. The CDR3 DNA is TGCGCCAGCAGCTTGCAGGGGGCAAACGGAAACACCATATATTTT.

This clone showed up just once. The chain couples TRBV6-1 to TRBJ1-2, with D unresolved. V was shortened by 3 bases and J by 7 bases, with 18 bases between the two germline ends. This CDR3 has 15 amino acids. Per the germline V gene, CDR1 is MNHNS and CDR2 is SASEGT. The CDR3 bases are TGTGCCAGCAGTGATATCCAGGTCGCATCGCGTGGCTACACCTTC. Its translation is CASSDIQVASRGYTF.

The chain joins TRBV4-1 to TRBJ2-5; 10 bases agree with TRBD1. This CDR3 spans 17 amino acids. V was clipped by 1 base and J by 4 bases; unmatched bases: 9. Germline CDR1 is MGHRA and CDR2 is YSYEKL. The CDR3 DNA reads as TGCGCCAGCAGCCAAGTCCGCTGGCGGACAGGGGGAGAGACCCAGTACTTC. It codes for CASSQVRWRTGGETQYF.

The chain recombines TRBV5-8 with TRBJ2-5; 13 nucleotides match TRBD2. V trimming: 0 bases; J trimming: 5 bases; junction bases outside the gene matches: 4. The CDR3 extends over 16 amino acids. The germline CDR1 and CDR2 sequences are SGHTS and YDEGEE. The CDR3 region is CASSLGTSGSRETQYF. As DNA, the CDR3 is TGTGCCAGCAGCTTGGGGACTAGCGGGAGTCGGGAGACCCAGTACTTC.